The clone carrying this T cell receptor (beta chain) has only a few counts. Its specificity is unknown. The sample comes from a study of response to subunit inactivated influenza vaccine. MiXCR was run by TCRdb on the RT-PCR reads, yielding one entry per CDR3 protein. The sample holds 300,000 to 350,000 distinct CDR3 sequences, 21% seen once. The CDR3 has 15 amino acids. V lost 1 base to trimming and J lost 6 bases; unmatched junction nucleotides: 10. The germline V gene encodes CDR1 SGHRS and CDR2 YFSETQ. Points from the study as a whole: Each seasonal influenza vaccination, the authors suggested, recruits few new T cells.

Specimen: PBMCs from blood, collected about 20 months after vaccination. The rearrangement joins TRBV5-1 to TRBJ2-7, with 7 bases lining up with TRBD1. The TCR comes from a man between 50 and 75 years old who received an inactivated influenza vaccine. CDR3 residues: CASSLYVGSGGEQYF. The CDR3 coding sequence is TGCGCCAGCAGCTTGTACGTGGGGTCAGGGGGCGAGCAGTACTTC.